This T cell receptor beta chain appears in the sequencing data of a study of cytomegalovirus exposure and HLA in healthy donors. Across the study: A prior analysis found 95 million to 140 million unique TCR beta sequences from around 180 million T cells. Whole-study results and caveats: There was a cluster of highly shared sequence variants that was likely a sequencing artifact.

PCR used 60 Vbeta primers and 13 Jbeta primers. Method: immunoSEQ multiplex PCR; TCRdb's copy keeps in-frame clones and lacks some. The sample has 95,000 to 150,000 clones, roughly three fifths seen once; the top ten hold under 9%. Trimming shortened V by 8 bases and J by 6 bases, and 11 bases separated the two germline ends. The CDR3 sequence is 10 residues long. The germline gives CDR1 DFQATT, CDR2 SNEGSKA (reference sequence). Worth noting for this clone: Its antigen is not identified.

This sequence originates from a woman in her 40s in good health and CMV-seropositive. The chain recombines TRBV20-1 with TRBJ2-7, with D uncertain. Material for sequencing was PBMCs. As DNA, the CDR3 is TGCAGTACCCAACGGTTCGAGCAGTACTTC. Translation: CSTQRFEQYF.